The 14 T cell receptor beta chains reported below all come from one sample, sequenced in a study of shared clonotypes between healthy human individuals (TCRdb year 2020). Receptor amplification or capture employed the immunoSEQ multiplex PCR assay. TCRdb's version of the immuneACCESS table is confined to in-frame rearrangements and falls short of the full clone set. An unresolved V gene accounts for under half of the shortfall where checked; the remainder is of unknown origin. This sample holds around 700,000 clones; about 74% were observed only once. The ten largest clonotypes hold 1.5% to 2% of the sample. Sequencing was carried out using memory CD4+ T cells sorted from blood. The cell subset or site label on this specimen signifies: CD45RA-negative fraction. The receptors were gathered from a woman aged 25-40 years in good health.

This sequence joins TRBV2 and TRBJ2-3, with 16 bases lining up with TRBD2. This CDR3 comprises 17 residues. Trimming at V came to 8 bases and at J to 4 bases, leaving 9 bases not matched to a gene. Germline V gives CDR1 SNHLY, CDR2 FYNNEI. In DNA, the CDR3 is TGTGCCAGCGCGGGACTAGCGGGAGGGCCTGGGTCAGATACGCAGTATTTT. Translating gives CASAGLAGGPGSDTQYF.

This rearrangement joins TRBV27 to TRBJ2-1; D not certain. V dropped 5 bases and J dropped 5 bases, with 13 bases sitting between them. The germline gives CDR1 MNHEY, CDR2 SMNVEV (reference sequence). This CDR3 spans 14 amino acids. CDR3 bases: TGTGCCAGCAGTCCCCTGGCTGGGGACAATGAGCAGTTCTTC. It yields the protein CASSPLAGDNEQFF.

The chain employs TRBV28 and TRBJ2-2; tentative D call: TRBD2 (6 bases). The CDR3 runs to 15 residues. Germline V CDR1 and CDR2: MDHEN, SYDVKM. V lost 5 bases and J 2 bases, leaving 12 bases between the germline ends. CDR3 in amino acids: CASSGRTTNTGELFF. The CDR3 DNA is TGTGCCAGCAGTGGCCGGACTACTAACACCGGGGAGCTGTTTTTT.

With regard to this clone: Additional DNA sequences in this sample encode the identical CDR3. This chain joins TRBV19 and TRBJ2-5; the match to TRBD2 covers 8 bases. The germline V gene has CDR1 LNHDA and CDR2 SQIVND (reference sequence). The J segment lost 5 bases and the V segment lost 4 bases, leaving 6 bases of the junction unmatched. The CDR3 loop spans 14 amino acids. CDR3 sequence: CASSTGTSKETQYF. CDR3 nucleotide sequence: TGTGCCAGTAGTACCGGGACTAGTAAGGAGACCCAGTACTTC.

At least ten counts were recorded for this clone. The chain carries TRBV5-1 and TRBJ1-1, with D perhaps matching TRBD1 (6 bases). The V end lost 0 bases, the J end lost 4 bases, and 16 bases lay between the germline ends. Germline assignment: CDR1 SGHRS and CDR2 YFSETQ. The CDR3 runs to 16 residues. CDR3 bases: TGCGCCAGCAGCTTGGGAAAGGGAGAGGGGGTCACTGAAGCTTTCTTT. Translating gives CASSLGKGEGVTEAFF.

The J gene is TRBJ2-2, the V gene TRBV7-2; TRBD1 is a possible D gene (5 bases). The CDR3 sequence is 15 residues long. V gave up 5 bases and J gave up 0 bases, with 10 bases separating them. Germline lookup yields CDR1 SGHTA and CDR2 FQGNSA. CDR3 in amino acids: CASSTTTANTGELFF. Written as DNA, the CDR3 is TGTGCCAGCAGCACCACGACAGCGAACACCGGGGAGCTGTTTTTT.

The rearrangement uses TRBV2 and TRBJ2-7; D could derive from TRBD1 or TRBD2 (5 bases each). Germline-derived CDR1 and CDR2 are SNHLY and FYNNEI. V lost 4 bases and J 5 bases, leaving 18 bases between the germline ends. The CDR3 extends over 15 amino acids. The CDR3: CASSGSGRYVNEQYF. CDR3 bases: TGTGCCAGCAGTGGATCGGGGCGATACGTGAACGAGCAGTACTTC.

This chain links TRBV4-1 with TRBJ2-7; the match to TRBD2 covers 7 bases. Trimming cost V 3 bases and J 4 bases; bases outside gene matches: 12. CDR1 MGHRA and CDR2 YSYEKL come from the germline V gene. The CDR3 contains 16 residues. The CDR3 nucleotides are TGCGCCAGCAGCCATTGGGGGAGGGGAGTAATGTACGAGCAGTACTTC. Its translation: CASSHWGRGVMYEQYF.

The J gene is TRBJ1-1, the V gene TRBV5-1; D gene uncertain. The V and J ends lost 0 bases and 10 bases respectively, with 7 bases between them. The CDR3 spans 11 residues. Germline loops: CDR1 SGHRS, CDR2 YFSETQ. DNA of the CDR3: TGCGCCAGCAGCTTGGGGCGTAGAGCTTTCTTT. Residues: CASSLGRRAFF.

With regard to this clone: The same CDR3 also results from other DNA sequences found in this sample. This chain links TRBV11-2 with TRBJ1-1, with D possibly TRBD1 on 6 matching bases. From germline, CDR1 is SGHAT and CDR2 FQNNGV. The V and J ends lost 5 bases and 0 bases respectively, with 13 bases between them. This CDR3 has 15 residues. CDR3 coding DNA: TGTGCCAGCAGCCTAGGACAGAACATGAACACTGAAGCTTTCTTT. Amino acids: CASSLGQNMNTEAFF.

This rearrangement joins TRBV28 to TRBJ1-1; a weak D match, TRBD1 (6 bases). The CDR3 totals 16 residues. The V end lost 5 bases, the J end lost 4 bases, and 20 bases lay between the germline ends. Germline V gives CDR1 MDHEN, CDR2 SYDVKM. The chain's CDR3 is CASSNREYLQGTEAFF. CDR3 in DNA: TGTGCCAGCAGTAACAGGGAGTACCTTCAGGGCACTGAAGCTTTCTTT. The variable domain in full, completed from reference TRBV28 and TRBJ1-1, reads DVKVTQSSRYLVKRTGEKVFLECVQDMDHENMFWYRQDPGLGLRLIYFSYDVKMKEKGDIPEGYSVSREKKERFSLILESASTNQTSMYLCASSNREYLQGTEAFFGQGTRLTVV.

The rearrangement joins TRBV6-1 to TRBJ2-5; 12 nucleotides agree with TRBD2. V gave up 2 bases and J gave up 4 bases; unmatched junction bases: 5. CDR3 length: 16 residues. Germline V CDR1 and CDR2: MNHNS, SASEGT. In DNA form, the CDR3 reads TGTGCCAGCAGTGAATGGCTACTAGCGGGAGGAGAGACCCAGTACTTC. Amino acids: CASSEWLLAGGETQYF.

The genes are TRBV18 and TRBJ2-3, with D perhaps assigned TRBD1 or TRBD2 (6 bases each). Trimming took off 5 bases at V and 0 bases at J, with 18 bases between the two ends. This CDR3 has 17 residues. Germline CDR1 reads KGHSH; CDR2 reads LQKENI. CDR3 nucleotide sequence: TGTGCCAGCTCAGTCGACAGGAGGGCCGTCAGCACAGATACGCAGTATTTT. It specifies CASSVDRRAVSTDTQYF.

V usage is TRBV10-2 and J usage is TRBJ1-5; D gene unclear. The germline V gene has CDR1 WSHSY and CDR2 SAAADI. Trimming took 0 bases from V and 0 from J, leaving 9 bases between them. This CDR3 has 16 residues. The CDR3, as DNA: TGCGCCAGCAGTGAGTCGAGACTAAATAGCAATCAGCCCCAGCATTTT. This translates into CASSESRLNSNQPQHF.